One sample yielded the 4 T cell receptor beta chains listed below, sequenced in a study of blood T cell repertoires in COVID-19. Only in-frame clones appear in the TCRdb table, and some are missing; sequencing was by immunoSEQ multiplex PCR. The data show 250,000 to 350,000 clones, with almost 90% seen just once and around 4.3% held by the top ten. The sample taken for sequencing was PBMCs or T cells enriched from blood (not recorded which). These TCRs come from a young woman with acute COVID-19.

The CDR3 spells CASSQDNGGELFF. The CDR3 DNA sequence: TGTGCCAGCAGCCAAGATAATGGGGGGGAACTGTTTTTT. The chain links TRBV4-2 to TRBJ1-4; a weak D match, TRBD1 (5 bases). The ends were cut back, 0 bases at V and 12 bases at J, with 11 bases in the middle. Looked up from germline, CDR1 is LGHNA and CDR2 is YNFKEQ. The CDR3 sequence is 13 residues long.

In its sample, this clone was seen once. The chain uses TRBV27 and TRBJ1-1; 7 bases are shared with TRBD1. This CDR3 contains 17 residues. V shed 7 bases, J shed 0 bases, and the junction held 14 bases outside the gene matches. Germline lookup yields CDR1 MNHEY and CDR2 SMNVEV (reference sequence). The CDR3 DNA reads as TGTGCCAGCACTCCCTGGACAGGTATCGCCATGAACACTGAAGCTTTCTTT. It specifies CASTPWTGIAMNTEAFF.

CDR3 sequence reads: CASSTPGQGPREPQHF. In nucleotides, the CDR3 is TGTGCCAGTAGTACCCCGGGACAGGGACCGAGGGAGCCCCAGCATTTT. J is TRBJ1-5 and V is TRBV19, with 9 bases matching TRBD1. The CDR3 extends over 16 amino acids. Germline loops: CDR1 LNHDA, CDR2 SQIVND (reference sequence). Unmatched junction bases numbered 12, after V lost 4 bases and J lost 8 bases.

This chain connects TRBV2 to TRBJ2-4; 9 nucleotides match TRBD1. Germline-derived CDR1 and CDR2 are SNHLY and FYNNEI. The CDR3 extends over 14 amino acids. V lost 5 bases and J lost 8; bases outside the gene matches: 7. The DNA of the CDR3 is TGTGCCAGCAGTTCGGACAGGGGAGGGGACATTCAGTACTTC. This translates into CASSSDRGGDIQYF.